A single count supports the clone carrying this TCR beta chain. This sample stems from a study of blood T cell repertoires in COVID-19. As for the study in general: From the United States, Italy and Spain came samples of acute and convalescent COVID-19. PBMCs, B-cell-depleted T cells, or T cells provided the cDNA or gDNA that made up the material.

Per the original data handling: Scientists estimated how many nucleated cells there were by amplifying reference gene primers. Using immunoSEQ multiplex PCR, the repertoire was profiled, and TCRdb retains in-frame clones only, with some absent. V, J and clone size reflect that table, while D and trimming were determined from the DNA. The table has about 110,000 clones, approximately 82% seen once. CDR1 is SNHLY, CDR2 FYNNEI, per germline. The CDR3 loop spans 15 amino acids. The V gene lost 3 bases and the J gene lost 4 bases, with 15 bases spanning the gap. The sequenced material came from peripheral blood. This receptor was taken from a woman older than 75 with acute or convalescent COVID-19. The V and J genes are TRBV2 and TRBJ1-2; D is perhaps TRBD1 (6 bases). CDR3 nucleotide sequence: TGTGCCAGCAGTGAGCTCCAGGGGATCGTCTATGGCTACACCTTC. Residues: CASSELQGIVYGYTF.